A selection of T cell receptor beta chains follows, all from one sample in a study of blood T cell repertoires in COVID-19. Some clones are missing from TCRdb's copy, which holds only in-frame ones; the method was immunoSEQ multiplex PCR. This sample has roughly 430,000 clones, with approximately 85% found just once. Sequenced: PBMCs or T cells enriched from blood (not recorded which). The receptors were gathered from a woman aged 40 to 55 with acute COVID-19. CDR3s include the opening cysteine and the closing phenylalanine or tryptophan. D genes are given only for firm matches. Size tells how often a clone was seen (once, few, many) or the class of an expanded clone, and some rows leave it out.

d_gene: .; j_gene: TRBJ1-1; abundance: .; v_gene: TRBV18; CDR3aa: CASSPGEGSTEAFF; CDR3nt: TGTGCCAGCTCACCAGGGGAGGGTTCGACTGAAGCTTTCTTT
d_gene: TRBD1; j_gene: TRBJ2-2; abundance: .; v_gene: TRBV25-1; CDR3aa: CASSEVGAGGVGELFF; CDR3nt: TGTGCCAGCAGTGAGGTTGGGGCAGGGGGCGTCGGGGAGCTGTTTTTT
d_gene: .; j_gene: TRBJ1-2; abundance: .; v_gene: TRBV7-9; CDR3aa: CASSLSAQVDYGYTF; CDR3nt: TGTGCCAGCAGCTTATCGGCGCAGGTCGACTATGGCTACACCTTC
d_gene: .; j_gene: TRBJ2-7; abundance: .; v_gene: TRBV7-2; CDR3aa: CASSLALGTTGEQYF; CDR3nt: TGTGCCAGCAGCTTAGCGCTGGGGACAACTGGCGAGCAGTACTTC
d_gene: .; j_gene: TRBJ1-2; abundance: .; v_gene: TRBV5-1; CDR3aa: CASSTDSYGYTF; CDR3nt: TGCGCCAGCAGCACCGACAGCTATGGCTACACCTTC
d_gene: TRBD2; j_gene: TRBJ2-2; abundance: .; v_gene: TRBV2; CDR3aa: CASRGGTLTGELFF; CDR3nt: TGTGCCAGCCGGGGGGGGACTTTGACCGGGGAGCTGTTTTTT
d_gene: TRBD2; j_gene: TRBJ2-1; abundance: .; v_gene: TRBV7-9; CDR3aa: CASSSSGGASLNEQFF; CDR3nt: TGTGCCAGCAGCTCTAGCGGGGGGGCCTCTTTAAATGAGCAGTTCTTC
d_gene: .; j_gene: TRBJ1-1; abundance: .; v_gene: TRBV6-5; CDR3aa: CASSYYSNTEAFF; CDR3nt: TGTGCCAGCAGTTATTACTCGAACACTGAAGCTTTCTTT
d_gene: .; j_gene: TRBJ2-3; abundance: .; v_gene: TRBV5-1; CDR3aa: CASRRWGADTQYF; CDR3nt: TGCGCCAGTCGGAGGTGGGGTGCAGATACGCAGTATTTT
d_gene: .; j_gene: TRBJ2-7; abundance: medium-sized; v_gene: TRBV6-1; CDR3aa: CASSEAARILYEQYF; CDR3nt: TGTGCCAGCAGTGAAGCAGCGCGCATTCTCTACGAGCAGTACTTC
d_gene: .; j_gene: TRBJ1-1; abundance: .; v_gene: TRBV18; CDR3aa: CASSPVQGNTEAFF; CDR3nt: TGTGCCAGCTCACCAGTCCAGGGTAACACTGAAGCTTTCTTT
d_gene: TRBD1; j_gene: TRBJ1-2; abundance: .; v_gene: TRBV15; CDR3aa: CATSSDRGGYTF; CDR3nt: TGTGCCACCAGCAGTGACAGGGGTGGCTACACCTTC
d_gene: .; j_gene: TRBJ1-1; abundance: .; v_gene: TRBV24-1; CDR3aa: CATSDWNGVAFF; CDR3nt: TGTGCCACCAGTGATTGGAACGGGGTTGCTTTCTTT
d_gene: TRBD1; j_gene: TRBJ1-2; abundance: .; v_gene: TRBV20-1; CDR3aa: CSASGTGTANTYGYTF; CDR3nt: TGCAGTGCTAGTGGGACAGGGACAGCGAATACTTATGGCTACACCTTC
d_gene: .; j_gene: TRBJ1-1; abundance: .; v_gene: TRBV29-1; CDR3aa: CSVQRDTEAFF; CDR3nt: TGCAGCGTTCAGAGGGACACTGAAGCTTTCTTT
d_gene: .; j_gene: TRBJ2-4; abundance: .; v_gene: TRBV2; CDR3aa: CASSAGTGNIQYF; CDR3nt: TGTGCCAGCAGCGCGGGGACTGGGAACATTCAGTACTTC
d_gene: .; j_gene: TRBJ2-7; abundance: .; v_gene: TRBV5-4; CDR3aa: CASSLDGQSYEQYF; CDR3nt: TGTGCCAGCAGCTTGGATGGACAGTCCTACGAGCAGTACTTC
d_gene: TRBD1; j_gene: TRBJ1-1; abundance: .; v_gene: TRBV11-2; CDR3aa: CASSPDRGGTEAFF; CDR3nt: TGTGCCAGCAGCCCGGACAGGGGGGGCACTGAAGCTTTCTTT
d_gene: TRBD2; j_gene: TRBJ2-1; abundance: once; v_gene: TRBV25-1; CDR3aa: CASKKPGLAGDYNEQFF; CDR3nt: TGTGCCAGCAAGAAGCCGGGACTAGCGGGGGACTACAATGAGCAGTTCTTC
d_gene: TRBD2; j_gene: TRBJ2-1; abundance: .; v_gene: TRBV3-1/TRBV3-2; CDR3aa: CASSQDTASGGSQFF; CDR3nt: TGTGCCAGCAGCCAAGATACGGCTAGCGGGGGATCCCAGTTCTTC
d_gene: TRBD1; j_gene: TRBJ2-3; abundance: .; v_gene: TRBV29-1; CDR3aa: CSVRTGSTDTQYF; CDR3nt: TGCAGCGTGAGGACAGGGAGCACAGATACGCAGTATTTT
d_gene: .; j_gene: TRBJ2-6; abundance: .; v_gene: TRBV7-8; CDR3aa: CASSLRVDGANVLTF; CDR3nt: TGTGCCAGCAGCCTCAGGGTGGACGGGGCCAACGTCCTGACTTTC